The 31 T cell receptor beta chains below come from one sample, sequenced in a study of blood T cell repertoires in COVID-19. Here immunoSEQ multiplex PCR was the method, and the copy in TCRdb shows in-frame clones only, minus some. The data contain 150,000 to 180,000 clones, around 83% of them seen just once; the ten biggest clones take up less than 30%. Sequenced: peripheral blood. All receptors derive from a woman aged 60-75 years with acute or convalescent COVID-19.

The chain combines TRBV10-1 with TRBJ2-3, with D perhaps TRBD2 (6 bases). The CDR3 spans 14 residues. V was shortened by 2 bases and J by 2 bases, with 8 bases between the two germline ends. Germline V gives CDR1 WNHNN, CDR2 SYGVQD (reference sequence). The CDR3 nucleotides read TGCGCCAGCAGTGAGAAGGACTACACAGATACGCAGTATTTT. Translation gives CASSEKDYTDTQYF.

The CDR3 coding sequence is TGTGCCAGCAGCCAAGGGGCAGGGGGTGGGGGAGATACGCAGTATTTT. The encoded protein is CASSQGAGGGGDTQYF. V is TRBV3-1 (or the pseudogene TRBV3-2) and J is TRBJ2-3; 7 nucleotides match TRBD1. The CDR3 is 16 amino acids. V dropped 1 base and J dropped 5; count of bases not matched to a gene: 9. Germline assignment: CDR1 LGHDT and CDR2 YNNKEL (reference sequence).

The gene calls are TRBV4-1 and TRBJ1-2, with D maybe TRBD1 (6 bases). Trimming removed 2 bases at V and 4 bases at J, with 14 bases between. This CDR3 contains 15 residues. Germline V gives CDR1 MGHRA, CDR2 YSYEKL. The CDR3 sequence: CASSQSLGQSYGYTF. The CDR3 DNA is TGCGCCAGCAGCCAATCCCTTGGACAGAGCTATGGCTACACCTTC.

V usage is TRBV5-1 and J usage is TRBJ1-2, with TRBD1 matching over 7 bases. Trimming cost V 0 bases and J 8 bases; bases outside gene matches: 10. Germline V gene lookup returns CDR1 SGHRS and CDR2 YFSETQ. CDR3 length: 15 residues. DNA of the CDR3: TGCGCCAGCAGCTTGGTGTCGGGCAGGGGGTACGGCTACACCTTC. Its protein product is CASSLVSGRGYGYTF. The full variable domain, its missing parts supplied by reference TRBV5-1 and TRBJ1-2, is KAGVTQTPRYLIKTRGQQVTLSCSPISGHRSVSWYQQTPGQGLQFLFEYFSETQRNKGNFPGRFSGRQFSNSRSEMNVSTLELGDSALYLCASSLVSGRGYGYTFGSGTRLTVV.

This clone was counted a few times. The chain has TRBV6-5 and TRBJ2-7; D is uncertain. Germline lookup yields CDR1 MNHEY and CDR2 SVGAGI. Between the trimmed V and J ends, which lost 7 bases and 6 bases, there was a span of 10 bases. This CDR3 has 11 amino acids. The CDR3 DNA reads as TGTGCCAGCATTGTTAGATTCGAGCAGTACTTC. Translation gives CASIVRFEQYF.

This rearrangement joins TRBV2 to TRBJ2-2; TRBD2 matches at 7 bases. V trimming: 6 bases; J trimming: 4 bases; junction bases outside the gene matches: 5. The CDR3 totals 14 residues. Germline loops: CDR1 SNHLY, CDR2 FYNNEI. The CDR3 sequence is CASRGGTGTGELFF. The CDR3 DNA reads as TGTGCCAGCAGGGGAGGGACGGGCACCGGGGAGCTGTTTTTT.

The rearrangement links TRBV18 to TRBJ1-1, with D uncertain. The V and J ends lost 10 bases and 2 bases respectively, with 11 bases between them. The CDR3 length is 12 residues. Germline CDR1 reads KGHSH; CDR2 reads LQKENI. CDR3 in amino acids: CATRLGNTEAFF. CDR3 nucleotide sequence: TGTGCCACCCGACTCGGAAACACTGAAGCTTTCTTT.

For the CDR3, the DNA is TGTGCCAGCAGCTTGGGACAGAGGGCTGAAGCTTTCTTT. It is translated as CASSLGQRAEAFF. This chain joins TRBV7-3 and TRBJ1-1; 7 nucleotides agree with TRBD1. Trimming cost V 3 bases and J 6 bases; bases outside gene matches: 4. The germline gives CDR1 SGHTA, CDR2 FQGTGA. The CDR3 loop spans 13 amino acids.

This sequence joins TRBV11-2 and TRBJ2-3; D is possibly TRBD2 (7 bases). The CDR3 sequence is 15 residues long. V was shortened by 4 bases and J by 4 bases, with 15 bases between the two germline ends. The V gene's germline CDR1 is SGHAT and CDR2 FQNNGV. The CDR3 sequence is CASSWGGGASDTQYF. For the CDR3, the DNA is TGTGCCAGCAGCTGGGGAGGGGGGGCGTCAGATACGCAGTATTTT.

The V and J genes are TRBV30 and TRBJ2-5, with 7 bases matching TRBD1. Per germline, CDR1 GTSNPN and CDR2 SVGIG (reference sequence). There are 12 residues in the CDR3. The J segment lost 6 bases and the V segment lost 2 bases, leaving 3 bases of the junction unmatched. The CDR3 DNA reads TGTGCCTGGAGTAAGGGGGCGAAGACCCAGTACTTC. Translated, it gives CAWSKGAKTQYF.

The chain joins TRBV7-9 to TRBJ2-2; TRBD1 aligns across 8 bases. Germline loops: CDR1 SEHNR, CDR2 FQNEAQ (reference sequence). V shed 7 bases and J 8 bases; nucleotides not matched to a gene: 15. The CDR3 totals 16 residues. CDR3 sequence (DNA): TGTGCCAGCACCCTAGGCAGGGGGCTGAGCGGTGGGGAGCTGTTTTTT. Translation gives CASTLGRGLSGGELFF.

The rearrangement links TRBV27 to TRBJ1-2; a possible D gene is TRBD1 (5 bases). The germline CDR1 and CDR2 sequences are MNHEY and SMNVEV (reference sequence). The CDR3 extends over 17 amino acids. The V and J ends lost 7 bases and 1 base respectively, with 22 bases between them. Here the CDR3 DNA reads TGTGCCAGCATTGCATCGGGACTAGGTCAAAATAACTATGGCTACACCTTC. Protein sequence: CASIASGLGQNNYGYTF.

The chain joins TRBV19 to TRBJ1-1; D possibly corresponds to TRBD1 (6 bases). This CDR3 region has 14 residues. Germline CDR1 reads LNHDA; CDR2 reads SQIVND (reference sequence). Trimming pared 3 bases from V and 1 base from J, leaving 9 bases between. For the CDR3, the DNA is TGTGCCAGTAGTATTGACAGGCAGAACACTGAAGCTTTCTTT. Protein product: CASSIDRQNTEAFF.

This clone was seen just once. The chain recombines TRBV5-8 with TRBJ1-2; D is uncertain. The V end was cut by 4 bases, the J end by 5 bases, with 12 bases between. Germline CDR1 reads SGHTS; CDR2 reads YDEGEE. The CDR3 length is 13 residues. CDR3 sequence (DNA): TGTGCCAGCAGCCGCGCGTCCGGGTATGGCTACACCTTC. Translating it yields CASSRASGYGYTF.

This clone was observed a single time. The chain employs TRBV7-2 and TRBJ2-7, with TRBD1 matching 7 bases. Germline V gene data show CDR1 as SGHTA and CDR2 as FQGNSA. V was clipped by 1 base and J by 3 bases; unmatched bases: 3. The CDR3 contains 14 residues. The CDR3 DNA sequence: TGTGCCAGCAGCTTAGTTCAGGGGGACTACGAGCAGTACTTC. Amino acids: CASSLVQGDYEQYF.

This clone was seen a single time. This chain joins TRBV7-6 and TRBJ2-1, with D perhaps TRBD2 (7 bases). Germline values: CDR1 SGHVS, CDR2 FNYEAQ. With 2 bases removed from V and 1 base from J, the gap between germline ends came to 21 bases. The CDR3 is 19 residues long. CDR3 DNA: TGTGCCAGCAGCTTATTGGGCGGGGGCGCCGCGGGATCCTACAATGAGCAGTTCTTC. This translates into CASSLLGGGAAGSYNEQFF. Filled out from reference TRBV7-6 and TRBJ2-1, the complete variable domain reads GAGVSQSPRYKVTKRGQDVALRCDPISGHVSLYWYRQALGQGPEFLTYFNYEAQQDKSGLPNDRFSAERPEGSISTLTIQRTEQRDSAMYRCASSLLGGGAAGSYNEQFFGPGTRLTVL.

The chain carries TRBV14 and TRBJ1-1; tentative D call: TRBD1 (5 bases). The CDR3 has 15 amino acids. Germline values: CDR1 SGHDN, CDR2 FVKESK. The ends were cut back, 1 base at V and 7 bases at J, with 16 bases in the middle. DNA of the CDR3: TGTGCCAGCAGCCAAGGGGCAGGGCCTTCTGGTGAAGCTTTCTTT. Translated: CASSQGAGPSGEAFF.

This chain joins TRBV19 and TRBJ1-2; the match to TRBD1 covers 8 bases. The V gene's germline CDR1 is LNHDA and CDR2 SQIVND (reference sequence). V lost 7 bases to trimming and J lost 8 bases; unmatched junction nucleotides: 9. This CDR3 comprises 13 residues. CDR3 nucleotides: TGTGCCAGTAACACAGGGGGGCTAGACGGCTACACCTTC. It is translated as CASNTGGLDGYTF.

With regard to this clone: The junction departs from the called germline gene at one end, perhaps through a read error. V and J are TRBV7-7 and TRBJ2-5, with D possibly being TRBD2 (6 bases). The CDR3 spans 15 residues. Germline V lookup: CDR1 SSHAT, CDR2 FNYEAQ (reference sequence). DNA for the CDR3: TGTGCTAGCAGCTTGGGGGGTCAGGGCCAAGAGACCCAGTACTTC. This encodes CASSLGGQGQETQYF.

This rearrangement joins TRBV12-3 or TRBV12-4 to TRBJ2-7; 7 nucleotides line up with TRBD1. The CDR3 extends over 13 amino acids. The J segment lost 4 bases and the V segment lost 6 bases, leaving 6 bases of the junction unmatched. The CDR3 protein is CASSLGQRYEQYF. In DNA form, the CDR3 reads TGTGCCAGCAGCCTGGGACAGAGATACGAGCAGTACTTC.

The J gene is TRBJ1-4, the V gene TRBV19, with a tentative D call TRBD1 (5 bases). From germline, CDR1 is LNHDA and CDR2 SQIVND (reference sequence). The length of the CDR3 is 15 residues. Deletions cut 4 bases from V and 8 bases from J, with 17 bases between. The CDR3 bases are TGTGCCAGTAGTAGGGGGGGGACCCCCTGGGAAAAACTGTTTTTT. As protein: CASSRGGTPWEKLFF.

The genes are TRBV16 and TRBJ2-1; a weak D match, TRBD2 (5 bases). Germline V CDR1 and CDR2: KGHSY, FQNENV. The ends were cut back, 3 bases at V and 6 bases at J, with 12 bases in the middle. CDR3 length: 14 amino acids. CDR3 region: CASSHLTRANEQFF. DNA of the CDR3: TGTGCCAGCAGCCATCTAACTAGGGCCAATGAGCAGTTCTTC.

In regard to this clone: The same CDR3 arises from other DNA sequences in this sample as well. V usage is TRBV2 and J usage is TRBJ1-5, with D possibly TRBD1 on 5 matching bases. CDR1 is SNHLY, CDR2 FYNNEI, per germline. Between the trimmed V and J ends, which lost 4 bases and 6 bases, there was a span of 13 bases. The CDR3 runs to 14 residues. CDR3 DNA sequence: TGTGCCAGCAGTGCGGGGCAGGGAGGTCAGCCCCAGCATTTT. As protein: CASSAGQGGQPQHF.

The CDR3 here is CASSSPISSGSYNEQFF. The CDR3 nucleotides read TGCGCCAGCAGCTCACCAATTTCTAGCGGCTCCTACAATGAGCAGTTCTTC. The chain couples TRBV5-1 to TRBJ2-1; 7 nucleotides align to TRBD2. CDR3 length: 17 residues. The V segment lost 3 bases and the J segment 0 bases; nucleotides outside the gene matches: 9. Germline V gene lookup returns CDR1 SGHRS and CDR2 YFSETQ. Combining the CDR3 with reference TRBV5-1 and TRBJ2-1 gives the whole variable domain KAGVTQTPRYLIKTRGQQVTLSCSPISGHRSVSWYQQTPGQGLQFLFEYFSETQRNKGNFPGRFSGRQFSNSRSEMNVSTLELGDSALYLCASSSPISSGSYNEQFFGPGTRLTVL.

The chain recombines TRBV2 with TRBJ1-5, with D perhaps matching TRBD1 (6 bases). Germline CDR1 SNHLY, CDR2 FYNNEI. Trimming left V 4 bases short and J 5 bases short, with 15 bases between. The CDR3 spans 15 residues. CDR3 sequence (DNA): TGTGCCAGCAGTGCGGTGGGTGGGGGCGATCAGCCCCAGCATTTT. This gives the protein CASSAVGGGDQPQHF. The whole variable domain, remainder taken from reference TRBV2 and TRBJ1-5, is EPEVTQTPSHQVTQMGQEVILRCVPISNHLYFYWYRQILGQKVEFLVSFYNNEISEKSEIFDDQFSVERPDGSNFTLKIRSTKLEDSAMYFCASSAVGGGDQPQHFGDGTRLSIL.

V gene TRBV2 combines with J gene TRBJ1-6; TRBD1 matches 8 bases. The CDR3 consists of 13 residues. Germline V CDR1 and CDR2: SNHLY, FYNNEI. The junction had 8 bases not matched to a gene; V was cut back by 11 bases and J by 8 bases. In DNA form, the CDR3 reads TGTGCCGGGAATGGACAGGGTTATTCACCCCTCCACTTT. Encoded protein: CAGNGQGYSPLHF.

The rearrangement uses TRBV7-2 and TRBJ1-4; 9 bases are a match to TRBD1. Trimming cost V 3 bases and J 7 bases; bases outside gene matches: 9. Germline V gene sequence: CDR1 SGHTA, CDR2 FQGNSA. The CDR3 contains 16 residues. CDR3 in amino acids: CASSFLGTGWGEKLFF. CDR3 in DNA: TGTGCCAGCAGCTTCCTCGGGACAGGGTGGGGTGAAAAACTGTTTTTT.

Concerning this clone itself: Mismatch with germline at one junction end may stem from a read error. The CDR3 region has the DNA TGTGCCAGCAGTAAGGGGGCCCGGCAGGGACACCCCTCCTTT. Its protein product is CASSKGARQGHPSF. This chain joins TRBV2 and TRBJ1-6; TRBD1 agrees at 7 bases. Germline assignment: CDR1 SNHLY and CDR2 FYNNEI. The CDR3 totals 14 residues.

This sequence joins TRBV5-1 and TRBJ1-4; 7 positions agree with TRBD1. The junction had 8 bases not matched to a gene; V was cut back by 1 base and J by 8 bases. Germline assignment: CDR1 SGHRS and CDR2 YFSETQ. This CDR3 has 15 residues. CDR3 in DNA: TGCGCCAGCAGCTTGAAGACAGGGTCAAACGAAAAACTGTTTTTT. Amino acid sequence: CASSLKTGSNEKLFF.

Here the CDR3 reads CASSFGLDQPQHF. CDR3 DNA: TGTGCCAGCAGTTTCGGGTTAGATCAGCCCCAGCATTTT. The rearrangement uses TRBV12-3 or TRBV12-4 and TRBJ1-5; D ambiguous. V lost 3 bases and J 5 bases, leaving 8 bases between the germline ends. The length of the CDR3 is 13 residues.

The genes are TRBV6-5 and TRBJ1-6; TRBD1 agrees at 7 bases. Germline values: CDR1 MNHEY, CDR2 SVGAGI. The CDR3 length is 15 residues. The ends lost 0 bases at V and 8 bases at J; junction bases unmatched: 4. Here the CDR3 reads CASSYSGTDYSPLHF. In DNA form, the CDR3 reads TGTGCCAGCAGTTACTCAGGGACAGATTATTCACCCCTCCACTTT.